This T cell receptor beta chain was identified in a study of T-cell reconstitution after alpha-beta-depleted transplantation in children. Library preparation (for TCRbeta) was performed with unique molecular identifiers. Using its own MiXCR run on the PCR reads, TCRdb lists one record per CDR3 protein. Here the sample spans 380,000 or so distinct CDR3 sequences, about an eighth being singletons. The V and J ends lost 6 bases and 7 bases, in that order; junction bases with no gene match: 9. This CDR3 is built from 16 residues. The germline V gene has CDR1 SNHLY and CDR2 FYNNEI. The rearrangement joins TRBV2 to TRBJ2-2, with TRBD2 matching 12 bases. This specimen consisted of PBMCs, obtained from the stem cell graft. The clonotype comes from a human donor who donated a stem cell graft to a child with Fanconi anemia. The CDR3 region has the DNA TGTGCCAGCAGAACCTCTAGCGGGGGGGCAGTCGGGGAGCTGTTTTTT. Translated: CASRTSSGGAVGELFF.